This T cell receptor beta chain was captured in a study of shared clonotypes between healthy human individuals. A remark on this clone: Its antigen remains unknown.

Findings and caveats of the study: Non-shared clonotypes had lower generation probabilities than those shared by all four donors.

All donors qualified as healthy HIV-negative adults and had experienced no recent acute infections or vaccinations. Subsets obtained from CD4+ cells comprised CD45RA+ naive and CD45RA-negative memory cells. Sorted-subset replicate PCR reactions were performed with roughly 200 ng DNA, corresponding to tens of thousands of T cell genomes. Measured with immunoSEQ multiplex PCR; TCRdb has only the in-frame clones, and not every one. This sample has roughly 680,000 clones; approximately 72% occur once, and the top ten carry under 2%. Germline V gene data show CDR1 as MGHRA and CDR2 as YSYEKL. V was trimmed by 3 bases and J by 5 bases, leaving 11 bases between them. CDR3 length: 13 amino acids.

The chain uses TRBV4-1 and TRBJ2-7; D may be TRBD2 (5 bases). Material for sequencing was memory CD4+ T cells sorted from blood. Subset: CD45RA-negative fraction. The receptor was isolated from a woman aged 25 to 39 in good health. The CDR3 DNA is TGCGCCAGCAGCCACGGTTCGGGAAACGAGCAGTACTTC. Translated, it gives CASSHGSGNEQYF.